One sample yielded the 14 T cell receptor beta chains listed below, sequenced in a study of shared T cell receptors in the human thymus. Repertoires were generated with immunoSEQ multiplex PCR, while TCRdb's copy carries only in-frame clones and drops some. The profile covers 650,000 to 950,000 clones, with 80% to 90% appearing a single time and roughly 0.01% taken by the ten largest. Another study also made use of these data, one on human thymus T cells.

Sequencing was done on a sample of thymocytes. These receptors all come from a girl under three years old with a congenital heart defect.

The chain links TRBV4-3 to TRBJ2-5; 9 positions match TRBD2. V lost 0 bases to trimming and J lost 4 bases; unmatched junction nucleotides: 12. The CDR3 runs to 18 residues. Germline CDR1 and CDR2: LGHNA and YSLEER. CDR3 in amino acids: CASSQDEGGGATPETQYF. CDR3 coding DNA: TGCGCCAGCAGCCAAGATGAAGGCGGGGGGGCAACTCCAGAGACCCAGTACTTC.

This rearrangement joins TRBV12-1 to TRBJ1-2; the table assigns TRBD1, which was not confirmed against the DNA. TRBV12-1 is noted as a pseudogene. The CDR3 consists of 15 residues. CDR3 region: CASSSDSHFNYGYTF. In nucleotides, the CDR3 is TGTGCCAGCAGCTCCGACAGCCACTTTAACTATGGCTACACCTTC.

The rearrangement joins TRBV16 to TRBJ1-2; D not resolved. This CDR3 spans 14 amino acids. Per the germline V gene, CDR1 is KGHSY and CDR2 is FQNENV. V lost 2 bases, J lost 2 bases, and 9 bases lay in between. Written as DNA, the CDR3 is TGTGCCAGCAGCCAAATCCCCGAGAACTATGGCTACACCTTC. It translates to CASSQIPENYGYTF.

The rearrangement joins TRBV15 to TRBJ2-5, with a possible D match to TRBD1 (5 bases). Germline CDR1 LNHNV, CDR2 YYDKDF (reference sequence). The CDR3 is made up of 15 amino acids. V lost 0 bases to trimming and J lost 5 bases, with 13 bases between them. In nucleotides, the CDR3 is TGTGCCACCAGCAGAGAAGGGGCGAGTAGGGAGACCCAGTACTTC. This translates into CATSREGASRETQYF.

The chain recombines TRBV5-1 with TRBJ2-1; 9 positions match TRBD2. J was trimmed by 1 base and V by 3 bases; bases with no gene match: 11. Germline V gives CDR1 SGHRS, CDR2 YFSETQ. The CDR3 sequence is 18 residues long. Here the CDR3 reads CASSWITSGRLSYNEQFF. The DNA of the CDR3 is TGCGCCAGCAGCTGGATAACTAGCGGGCGCTTATCCTACAATGAGCAGTTCTTC.

The CDR3 nucleotides read TGCGCCAGCAGCCATAAAGCGGGGGGGCCTTCGAACACCGGGGAGCTGTTTTTT. Protein sequence: CASSHKAGGPSNTGELFF. The chain couples TRBV4-1 to TRBJ2-2; 10 positions agree with TRBD2. Germline V gives CDR1 MGHRA, CDR2 YSYEKL. The length of the CDR3 is 18 residues. Trimming cost V 3 bases and J 0 bases; bases outside gene matches: 7.

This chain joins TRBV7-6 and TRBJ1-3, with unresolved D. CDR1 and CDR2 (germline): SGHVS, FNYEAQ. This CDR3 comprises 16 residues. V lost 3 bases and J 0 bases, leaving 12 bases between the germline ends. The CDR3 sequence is CASSFGFSRSGNTIYF. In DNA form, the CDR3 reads TGTGCCAGCAGCTTTGGTTTCTCGCGCTCTGGAAACACCATATATTTT.

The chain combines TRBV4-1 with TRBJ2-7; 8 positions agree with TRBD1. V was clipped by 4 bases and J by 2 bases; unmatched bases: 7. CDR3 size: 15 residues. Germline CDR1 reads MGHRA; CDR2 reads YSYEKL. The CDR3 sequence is CASSLTGTGTYEQYF. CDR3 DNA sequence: TGCGCCAGCAGCCTTACCGGGACAGGTACCTACGAGCAGTACTTC.

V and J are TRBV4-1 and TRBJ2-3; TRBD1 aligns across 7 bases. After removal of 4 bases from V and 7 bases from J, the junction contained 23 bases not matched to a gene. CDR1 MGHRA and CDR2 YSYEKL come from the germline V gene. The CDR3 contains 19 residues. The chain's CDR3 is CASSPKRGPGSGASYTQYF. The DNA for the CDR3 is TGCGCCAGCAGCCCGAAGAGGGGGCCCGGGTCTGGCGCCTCTTATACGCAGTATTTT.

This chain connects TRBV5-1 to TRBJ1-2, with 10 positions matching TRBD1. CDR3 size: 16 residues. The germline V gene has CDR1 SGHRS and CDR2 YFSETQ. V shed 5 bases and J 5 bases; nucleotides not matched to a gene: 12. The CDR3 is CASSSPGQGSIYGYTF. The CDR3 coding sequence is TGCGCCAGCAGTTCCCCGGGACAGGGGTCGATTTATGGCTACACCTTC.

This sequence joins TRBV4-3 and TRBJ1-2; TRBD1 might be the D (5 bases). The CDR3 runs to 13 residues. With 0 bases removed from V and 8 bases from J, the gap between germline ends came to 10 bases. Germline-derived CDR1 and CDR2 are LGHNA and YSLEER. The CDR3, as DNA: TGCGCCAGCAGCCAAGAACGGAGGGACGGCTACACCTTC. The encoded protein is CASSQERRDGYTF.

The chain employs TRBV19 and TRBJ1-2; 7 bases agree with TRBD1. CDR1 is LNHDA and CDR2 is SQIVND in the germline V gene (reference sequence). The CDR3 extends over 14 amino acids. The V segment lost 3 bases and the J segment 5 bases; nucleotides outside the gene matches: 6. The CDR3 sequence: CASSMWGTEYGYTF. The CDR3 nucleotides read TGTGCCAGTAGTATGTGGGGGACAGAGTATGGCTACACCTTC.

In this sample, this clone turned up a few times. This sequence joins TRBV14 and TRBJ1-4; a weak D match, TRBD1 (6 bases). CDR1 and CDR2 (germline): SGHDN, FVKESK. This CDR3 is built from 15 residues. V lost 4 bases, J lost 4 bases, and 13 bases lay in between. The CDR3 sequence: CASSPGDRYNEKLFF. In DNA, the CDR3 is TGTGCCAGCAGCCCCGGCGACAGGTATAATGAAAAACTGTTTTTT.

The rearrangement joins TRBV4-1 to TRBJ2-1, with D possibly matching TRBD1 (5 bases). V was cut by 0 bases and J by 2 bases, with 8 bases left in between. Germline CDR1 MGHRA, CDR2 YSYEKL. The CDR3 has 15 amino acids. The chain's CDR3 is CASSQDSRAYNEQFF. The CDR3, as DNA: TGCGCCAGCAGCCAAGATTCCAGGGCCTACAATGAGCAGTTCTTC.